The 10 T cell receptor beta chains listed next were all sequenced from one sample in a study of T cells after yellow fever vaccination. TCRdb fed the 5' RACE reads into MiXCR, producing one record per CDR3 protein. The sample shows roughly 140,000 distinct CDR3 sequences, 7% to 9% of them seen only once. This material consisted of CD4+ T cells sorted from PBMCs, taken 5 days after the yellow fever booster vaccination. Receptors originate from a young man who received the YFV17D yellow fever vaccine.

The rearrangement joins TRBV19 to TRBJ1-6, with 10 nucleotides matching TRBD1. Per germline, CDR1 LNHDA and CDR2 SQIVND (reference sequence). The CDR3 extends over 15 amino acids. With V trimmed by 7 bases and J by 9 bases, 9 bases remained unmatched. CDR3 loop: CASTPTGGRSSPLHF. The CDR3 region has the DNA TGTGCCAGTACCCCGACAGGGGGCAGGAGTTCACCCCTCCACTTT.

This clonotype was seen many times. As DNA, the CDR3 is TGTGCCAGCAAGACAGGGCCTTTGTCCTACGAGCAGTACTTC. It encodes CASKTGPLSYEQYF. The gene calls are TRBV6-2 or TRBV6-3 and TRBJ2-7; TRBD1 agrees at 7 bases. With 7 bases clipped from V and 1 base from J, the junction kept 7 bases outside the gene matches. The CDR3 runs to 14 residues. Looked up from germline, CDR1 is MNHEY and CDR2 is SVGEGT.

This clonotype appeared many times. This chain joins TRBV7-2 and TRBJ2-3; D unclear. Germline CDR1 and CDR2: SGHTA and FQGNSA. The CDR3 has 13 amino acids. The V end lost 4 bases, the J end lost 6 bases, and 11 bases lay between the germline ends. The DNA of the CDR3 is TGTGCCAGCAGCTCCAGAGGCTGGGATACGCAGTATTTT. It translates to CASSSRGWDTQYF.

The sample holds a few counts of this clonotype. This chain connects TRBV6-7 to TRBJ2-7; no reliable D call. TRBV6-7 is an ORF, with its function uncertain. This CDR3 is 12 amino acids long. The V and J ends lost 11 bases and 3 bases respectively, with 14 bases between them. The CDR3 here is CAPECSRYEQYF. The CDR3 DNA is TGTGCCCCTGAATGTTCACGCTACGAGCAGTACTTC.

The table lists this clonotype with many counts. The chain recombines TRBV7-8 with TRBJ2-7; D remains ambiguous. The CDR3 length is 14 residues. Trimming removed 2 bases from V and 2 bases from J, with 10 bases in between. CDR1 is SGHVS, CDR2 FQNEAQ, per germline. Here the CDR3 reads CASSLSPGPYEQYF. DNA for the CDR3: TGTGCCAGCAGCTTAAGCCCAGGTCCCTACGAGCAGTACTTC.

This clonotype was counted between two and nine times. The genes are TRBV20-1 and TRBJ2-7; TRBD1 agrees at 8 bases. Looked up from germline, CDR1 is DFQATT and CDR2 is SNEGSKA (reference sequence). After removal of 4 bases from V and 5 bases from J, the junction contained 16 bases not matched to a gene. The CDR3 sequence is 16 residues long. This CDR3 is CSAKSFFDRGRDEQYF. For the CDR3, the DNA is TGCAGTGCTAAGAGTTTTTTTGACAGGGGTCGCGACGAGCAGTACTTC.

This clonotype was seen at least ten times. This rearrangement joins TRBV7-2 to TRBJ1-1; D is unclear. The CDR3 sequence is 13 residues long. Germline CDR1 and CDR2: SGHTA and FQGNSA. Trimming pared 5 bases from V and 1 base from J, leaving 8 bases between. CDR3 in amino acids: CASSRSGNTEAFF. CDR3 coding DNA: TGTGCCAGCAGCCGCAGTGGGAACACTGAAGCTTTCTTT.

The sample holds many counts of this clonotype. As DNA, the CDR3 is TGTGCCAGCAGCCTCTCAGGGGGGAAAGCCAAAAACATTCAGTACTTC. This codes for CASSLSGGKAKNIQYF. The chain recombines TRBV7-2 with TRBJ2-4, with D perhaps matching TRBD1 (7 bases). The V end was cut by 5 bases, the J end by 0 bases, with 14 bases between. Germline V gene lookup returns CDR1 SGHTA and CDR2 FQGNSA. The CDR3 length is 16 residues.

To note about this clonotype: A read error is possible here, since a much larger clone lies one base away. The V call is TRBV7-9, the J call TRBJ2-1; 16 bases are shared with TRBD2. CDR1 SEHNR and CDR2 FQNEAQ come from the germline V gene (reference sequence). CDR3 length: 14 amino acids. CDR3 in DNA: TGTGCCAGCAGCCCCGGGACTAGCGGGAGGGCCCTCATCTTC. Encoded protein: CASSPGTSGRALIF.

There are many counts of this clonotype. The chain carries TRBV29-1 and TRBJ2-2; 7 nucleotides match TRBD1. The CDR3 has 15 residues. The ends lost 2 bases at V and 5 bases at J; junction bases unmatched: 8. The germline V gene has CDR1 SQVTM and CDR2 ANQGSEA. The CDR3 region is CSVEMGQSKTGELFF. CDR3 in DNA: TGCAGCGTTGAAATGGGACAGAGTAAAACCGGGGAGCTGTTTTTT.